The 26 T cell receptor beta chains given below trace back to one sample, sequenced in a study of tumor-infiltrating lymphocytes in oesophageal squamous cell carcinoma. Each CDR3 protein is one row after TCRdb ran MiXCR on the PCR reads. The sample contains about 21,000 distinct CDR3 sequences, approximately 38% of which appear only once. The specimen was esophageal tumor tissue. The receptors shown here come from a male donor with esophageal squamous cell carcinoma.

This clonotype occurred a few times. V is TRBV7-4 and J is TRBJ2-7; the D call may be TRBD1 or TRBD2 (5 bases each). The assigned J gene may be wrong: the sequence end matches TRBJ2-1 better. Germline V CDR1 and CDR2: SGHVT, SQSDAQ. This CDR3 is 13 amino acids long. The CDR3 bases are TGTGCCAGCAGTCGGGGCAAGGACAATGAGCAGTTCTTC. Its protein is CASSRGKDNEQFF.

This clonotype showed up many times. J is TRBJ1-1 and V is TRBV11-1, with D uncertain. CDR3 size: 13 residues. In germline, CDR1 is SGHAT, CDR2 FQDESV (reference sequence). The V end lost 1 base, the J end lost 1 base, and 4 bases lay between the germline ends. The CDR3 spells CASSLDPNTEAFF. Written as DNA, the CDR3 is TGTGCCAGCAGCTTAGACCCGAACACTGAAGCTTTCTTT.

The chain employs TRBV7-2 and TRBJ2-3; D may correspond to TRBD1 or TRBD2 (7 bases each). The J call is doubtful: the DNA matches TRBJ2-7 better. Germline V gene sequence: CDR1 SGHTA, CDR2 FQGNSA. This CDR3 is 16 amino acids long. CDR3 DNA sequence: TGTGCCAGCAGCTTAAAACTAGCGACAGGGCTATACGAGCAGTACTTC. This sequence encodes CASSLKLATGLYEQYF.

This clonotype ranks as medium-sized. V gene TRBV6-1 combines with J gene TRBJ2-1; D is undetermined. The ends were cut back, 4 bases at V and 8 bases at J, with 15 bases in the middle. Germline-derived CDR1 and CDR2 are MNHNS and SASEGT. The CDR3 contains 14 residues. The CDR3 region has the DNA TGTGCCAGCAGTGCGACCTACAGTAACCATGAGCAGTTCTTC. It is translated as CASSATYSNHEQFF.

This clonotype was detected ten times or more. The rearrangement uses TRBV10-3 and TRBJ2-1, with 8 bases that match TRBD2. V shed 10 bases, J shed 6 bases, and the junction held 14 bases outside the gene matches. The germline V gene encodes CDR1 ENHRY and CDR2 SYGVKD. This CDR3 has 15 amino acids. The CDR3 DNA reads TGTGCCACCTCTTCGGGGAGCGGGAGTTCCAATGAGCAGTTCTTC. Protein sequence: CATSSGSGSSNEQFF.

This clonotype came up a few times. The rearrangement joins TRBV7-3 to TRBJ2-1; no firm D call. The CDR3 is 13 amino acids. Trimming took 2 bases from V and 5 from J, leaving 7 bases between them. Germline V lookup: CDR1 SGHTA, CDR2 FQGTGA. The CDR3 nucleotides are TGTGCCAGCAGCTTATCGGTGGACAATGAGCAGTTCTTC. Translated: CASSLSVDNEQFF.

The chain couples TRBV28 to TRBJ2-3; D may correspond to TRBD1 or TRBD2 (5 bases each). The J call may be wrong; the DNA end is better matched by TRBJ2-5. Per the germline V gene, CDR1 is MDHEN and CDR2 is SYDVKM. The CDR3 runs 13 residues. The CDR3 DNA reads TGTGCCAGCAGTTGGGACGACGAAGAGACCCAGTACTTC. The encoded protein is CASSWDDEETQYF.

For this clonotype: Just one base apart from a much larger clone, this may be a read error. The chain joins TRBV11-2 to TRBJ2-4; D gene ambiguous. TRBJ2-1 explains the end of the DNA better; the J call may be wrong. This CDR3 is 13 amino acids long. CDR1 and CDR2 from the germline V gene are SGHAT and FQNNGV. CDR3 in DNA: TGTGCCAGCAGCTCATTCGGCAGTTACGCGCAGTTCTTC. This translates into CASSSFGSYAQFF.

By share of the sample, this clonotype is medium-sized. The rearrangement links TRBV7-6 to TRBJ2-1, with 10 bases aligning to TRBD2. Unmatched junction bases numbered 5, after V lost 8 bases and J lost 4 bases. The germline CDR1 and CDR2 sequences are SGHVS and FNYEAQ. This CDR3 comprises 14 residues. CDR3 protein: CASSTSGVYNEQFF. CDR3 coding DNA: TGTGCCAGCTCCACTAGCGGGGTTTACAATGAGCAGTTCTTC.

This clonotype was recorded a few times. CDR3: CASSLYGTGGSGELFF. CDR3 bases: TGTGCCAGCAGCTTATATGGGACAGGGGGATCCGGGGAGCTGTTTTTT. The gene calls are TRBV7-6 and TRBJ2-2; 11 nucleotides agree with TRBD1. The germline V gene has CDR1 SGHVS and CDR2 FNYEAQ. The CDR3 has 16 residues. V lost 2 bases to trimming and J lost 6 bases; unmatched junction nucleotides: 5.

The chain couples TRBV5-1 to TRBJ2-7, with D possibly TRBD1 on 5 matching bases. The DNA end favors TRBJ2-1, so the J call may be wrong. The CDR3 loop spans 15 amino acids. Germline-derived CDR1 and CDR2 are SGHRS and YFSETQ. The CDR3 DNA reads TGCGCCAGCAGCCGCGGACCAGGGATCACCGATGAGCAGTTCTTC. Its protein product is CASSRGPGITDEQFF.

This clonotype was observed a handful of times. V is TRBV5-3 and J is TRBJ2-5; possibly TRBD2 for D (5 bases). The assigned J gene may be wrong: the sequence end matches TRBJ2-7 better. TRBV5-3 is identified as an open reading frame with a role that is uncertain. CDR3 length: 16 residues. The CDR3 region is CARSLGAEKLLREQYF. In DNA, the CDR3 is TGTGCCAGAAGCTTGGGAGCGGAGAAACTGTTACGCGAGCAGTACTTC.

This clonotype was picked up many times. V gene TRBV14 combines with J gene TRBJ2-5; 8 bases match TRBD1. This CDR3 contains 14 residues. The germline gives CDR1 SGHDN, CDR2 FVKESK. Trimming took 5 bases from V and 5 from J; bases not matched to a gene: 7. CDR3 residues: CASSYRTGWETQYF. CDR3 sequence (DNA): TGTGCCAGCAGCTACCGGACAGGGTGGGAGACCCAGTACTTC.

This clonotype was seen at least ten times. V gene TRBV5-1 combines with J gene TRBJ2-5; 14 positions agree with TRBD2. The germline V gene encodes CDR1 SGHRS and CDR2 YFSETQ. The ends lost 3 bases at V and 4 bases at J; junction bases unmatched: 11. The CDR3 is 18 residues long. CDR3 nucleotide sequence: TGCGCCAGCAGCTCGATGGGACTAGCGGGAGAAGTGGGAGAGACCCAGTACTTC. As protein: CASSSMGLAGEVGETQYF.

This clonotype ranks as large. A read error may be the cause here, since a much bigger clone is one base away. The J gene is TRBJ2-7, the V gene TRBV7-3; D uncertain. Trimming removed 6 bases at V and 7 bases at J, with 22 bases between. The CDR3 runs 15 residues. The germline CDR1 and CDR2 sequences are SGHTA and FQGTGA. DNA for the CDR3: TGTGCCAGCAGTCCTCGCGAGGCGGAAGGCGATGAGCAGTACTTC. It specifies CASSPREAEGDEQYF.

There are a few counts of this clonotype. J is TRBJ2-7 and V is TRBV4-1; no firm D call. The germline CDR1 and CDR2 sequences are MGHRA and YSYEKL. V was clipped by 4 bases and J by 0 bases, with 16 bases between them. The CDR3 loop spans 16 amino acids. CDR3 DNA: TGCGCCAGCAGCCGGTCCGCGTCCTTGAGCTCCTACGAGCAGTACTTC. Translating gives CASSRSASLSSYEQYF.

This clonotype was counted a few times. The limits of the CDR3 on the DNA are not certain, so only TCRdb's listed CDR3 is given. The chain couples TRBV12-3 or TRBV12-4 to TRBJ2-6; the D call in the table, TRBD1, was not verified against the DNA. The CDR3 contains 16 residues when both ends are counted. The CDR3 sequence is CASRRAGQGGGLHLRF.

The chain has TRBV7-2 and TRBJ2-1; 10 nucleotides line up with TRBD2. The DNA end is more similar to TRBJ2-5, so the J call may be wrong. The germline CDR1 and CDR2 sequences are SGHTA and FQGNSA. The CDR3 is made up of 15 amino acids. CDR3 in amino acids: CASSRLAGTQETQYF. CDR3 DNA sequence: TGTGCCAGCAGCCGACTAGCGGGTACCCAAGAGACCCAGTACTTC.

In regard to this clonotype: Possible read error: a much larger clone is one base away. V is TRBV6-4 and J is TRBJ2-5, with 10 nucleotides matching TRBD2. The CDR3 is made up of 14 amino acids. CDR1 is MRHNA and CDR2 is SNTAGT in the germline V gene. V trimming: 11 bases; J trimming: 11 bases; junction bases outside the gene matches: 17. The CDR3 reads CAEDGLAVHNEQYF. The DNA for the CDR3 is TGTGCCGAAGACGGACTAGCGGTTCACAATGAGCAGTACTTC.

This clonotype was observed many times. In DNA form, the CDR3 reads TGTGCCAGCAGTTTAGGGGGCGCGGGGGAAAAACTGTTTTTT. Translation gives CASSLGGAGEKLFF. This chain links TRBV27 with TRBJ1-4; D perhaps matches TRBD1 (6 bases). The germline V gene encodes CDR1 MNHEY and CDR2 SMNVEV (reference sequence). The CDR3 runs to 14 residues. V dropped 2 bases and J dropped 8 bases, with 12 bases sitting between them.

This clonotype was found once. The CDR3 does not end in the conserved phenylalanine or tryptophan, so this is likely a read error. The DNA is omitted, as the CDR3 cannot be located on it reliably, and the CDR3 follows TCRdb's listing. This sequence joins TRBV12-5 and TRBJ2-3. CDR1 and CDR2 (germline): LGHNT, FRNRAP. The CDR3 has 13 amino acids, counting both end residues. CDR3 protein: CASGQSMATPSVR.

This rearrangement joins TRBV27 to TRBJ1-1; D may be TRBD1 (6 bases). From germline, CDR1 is MNHEY and CDR2 SMNVEV (reference sequence). The CDR3 contains 14 residues. V was trimmed by 6 bases and J by 0 bases, leaving 11 bases between them. CDR3 DNA sequence: TGTGCCAGCAGACTACAGGGAATGAACACTGAAGCTTTCTTT. Translation gives CASRLQGMNTEAFF.

The chain links TRBV7-6 to TRBJ2-7; D unclear. Judging by the DNA end, TRBJ2-1 fits better; the J call may be wrong. The germline gives CDR1 SGHVS, CDR2 FNYEAQ. CDR3 length: 12 residues. CDR3 protein: CASSLVGPEQFF. CDR3 sequence (DNA): TGTGCCAGCAGCTTAGTAGGGCCAGAGCAGTTCTTC.

Details on this clonotype: Because it lacks the conserved phenylalanine or tryptophan at the end, this CDR3 is likely a read error. V gene TRBV12-3 or TRBV12-4 combines with J gene TRBJ2-1; 8 positions agree with TRBD1. The J call may be in error: the DNA end matches TRBJ2-7 better. The CDR3 totals 15 residues. The CDR3 region is CASSPDRVLHNEQYL. DNA for the CDR3: TGTGCCAGCAGTCCGGACAGGGTGCTTCACAATGAACAGTACTTA.

V is TRBV24-1 and J is TRBJ2-5; D is perhaps TRBD1 (6 bases). The better agreement between TRBJ2-1 and the DNA end casts doubt on the J call. The germline gives CDR1 KGHDR, CDR2 SFDVKD. The CDR3 loop spans 13 amino acids. The CDR3 reads CATSDVQGYEQFF. CDR3 in DNA: TGTGCCACCAGTGACGTACAGGGCTACGAGCAGTTCTTC.

This clonotype was detected ten times or more. A much larger clone is a single base away; this may be a read error. The chain uses TRBV6-1 and TRBJ2-7; TRBD2 agrees at 9 bases. Germline V CDR1 and CDR2: MNHNS, SASEGT. The CDR3 runs 17 residues. The ends lost 5 bases at V and 7 bases at J; junction bases unmatched: 18. CDR3 region: CASSQPVLSGRYNEQYF. The CDR3 DNA reads TGTGCCAGCAGTCAACCCGTCTTGAGCGGGAGGTACAATGAGCAGTACTTC.